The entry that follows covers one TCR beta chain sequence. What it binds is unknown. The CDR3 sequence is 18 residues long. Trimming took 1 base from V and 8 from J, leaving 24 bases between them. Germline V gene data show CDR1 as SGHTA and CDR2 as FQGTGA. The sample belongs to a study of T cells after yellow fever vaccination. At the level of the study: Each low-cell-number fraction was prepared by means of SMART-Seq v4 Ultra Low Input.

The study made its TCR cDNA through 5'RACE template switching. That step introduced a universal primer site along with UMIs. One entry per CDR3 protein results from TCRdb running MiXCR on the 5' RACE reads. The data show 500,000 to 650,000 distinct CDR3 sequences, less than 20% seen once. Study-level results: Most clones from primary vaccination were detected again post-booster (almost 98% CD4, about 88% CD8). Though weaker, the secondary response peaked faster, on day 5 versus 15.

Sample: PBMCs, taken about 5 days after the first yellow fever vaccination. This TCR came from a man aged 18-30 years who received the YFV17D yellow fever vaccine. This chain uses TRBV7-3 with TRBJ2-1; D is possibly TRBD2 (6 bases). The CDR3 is CASSLNGGEHSMGDEQFF. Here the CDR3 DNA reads TGTGCCAGCAGCTTAAACGGCGGGGAACACTCGATGGGCGATGAGCAGTTCTTC.